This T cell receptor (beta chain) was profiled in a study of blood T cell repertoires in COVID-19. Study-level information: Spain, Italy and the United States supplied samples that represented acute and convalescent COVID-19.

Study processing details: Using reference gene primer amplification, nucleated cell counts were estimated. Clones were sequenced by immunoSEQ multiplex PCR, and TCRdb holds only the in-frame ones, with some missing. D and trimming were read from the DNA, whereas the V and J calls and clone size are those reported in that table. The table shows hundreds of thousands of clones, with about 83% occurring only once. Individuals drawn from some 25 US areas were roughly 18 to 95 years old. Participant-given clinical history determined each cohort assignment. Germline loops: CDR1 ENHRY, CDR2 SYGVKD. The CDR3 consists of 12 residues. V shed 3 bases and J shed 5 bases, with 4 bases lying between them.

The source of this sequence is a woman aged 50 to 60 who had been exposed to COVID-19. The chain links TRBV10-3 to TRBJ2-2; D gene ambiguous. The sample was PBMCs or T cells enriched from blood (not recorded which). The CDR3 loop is CAISDLTGELFF. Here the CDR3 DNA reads TGTGCCATCAGTGATCTAACCGGGGAGCTGTTTTTT.